Detailed here is one T cell receptor beta chain. Its specificity is unknown. Per germline, CDR1 LNHNV and CDR2 YYDKDF (reference sequence). The V and J ends lost 4 bases and 7 bases, in that order; junction bases with no gene match: 16. The CDR3 runs 17 residues. Indicated treatment: some 20 received Ad26.COV2.S at low or high dose, single or two shots; roughly 5 received placebo; per-sample allocation not given. Collection of the samples took place on day 63 after the first injection of vaccine or placebo. This entry belongs to a study of Ad26.COV2.S vaccination and SARS-CoV-2 variants. Study-wide results and limits: Vaccine recipients surpassed placebo recipients in spike-specific TCR breadth.

The protocol was immunoSEQ multiplex PCR, while the TCRdb copy is restricted to in-frame clones and leaves out a portion. The sample lists around 450,000 clones, roughly 87% occurring once. The V and J genes are TRBV15 and TRBJ1-3, with 7 bases fitting TRBD1. Sequencing used peripheral blood, obtained in a trial of Ad26.COV2.S vaccine versus placebo. This receptor was identified in a person between 18 and 65 years old who received the Ad26.COV2.S COVID-19 vaccine or a placebo. The CDR3 region is CATSTPTGKMGANTIYF. Here the CDR3 DNA reads TGTGCCACCAGCACCCCGACAGGGAAGATGGGAGCGAACACCATATATTTT.